The text below deals with one TCR beta chain. Its target is unknown. This entry belongs to a study of blood T cells in healthy people across ages. Between the trimmed V and J ends, which lost 0 bases and 7 bases, there was a span of 8 bases. The CDR3 length is 13 residues. Germline V CDR1 and CDR2: LGHNA, YNFKEQ. Staff drew around 10 milliliters of peripheral blood from each donor. The study, taken as a whole, reports: Not knowing donor CMV status may have confounded expanded clonotype changes. Considered underestimates were the diversity estimates obtained from one million T cells.

The use of a sample-barcoded 5' primer and a J-beta primer mix characterized a second PCR of about 6 to 11 cycles. The authors tagged each cDNA molecule using a template-switch adaptor with 12 random nucleotides. One entry per CDR3 protein, called by TCRdb with MiXCR from the 5' RACE reads. The profile shows fewer than 900,000 distinct CDR3 sequences, 40% to 45% of them singletons. V gene TRBV4-2 combines with J gene TRBJ2-3; no clear D gene. The TCR sequence derives from a woman aged 55 to 70 in good health. The specimen was blood. The CDR3 is CASSQDFENTQYF. The CDR3 DNA is TGTGCCAGCAGCCAAGATTTTGAGAATACGCAGTATTTT.